Presented here are 14 T cell receptor beta chains from one specimen sequenced in a study of low-dose radiotherapy and immunotherapy resistance in tumors. Primers used for first-strand cDNA, a TRAV- and TRBV-specific set, covered both alpha and beta chains. For amplifying TCRs, the PCR ran for around 20 cycles with Phusion, which was used together with a constant-region primer and the adapter on the V primers. TCRdb recomputed calls from the reads with MiXCR, one row per CDR3 protein. The table lists under 95,000 distinct CDR3 sequences, roughly a sixth of them singletons. This sample's time point: before trial treatment. Sequencing used PBMCs, obtained before treatment. These receptors originate from a male donor with prostate cancer.

This chain uses TRBV3-1 with TRBJ2-4; D call uncertain. Trimming removed 6 bases at V and 8 bases at J, with 20 bases between. Germline CDR1 LGHDT, CDR2 YNNKEL (reference sequence). This CDR3 has 15 residues. This chain's CDR3 is CASSQLDAGWDIQYF. The CDR3, as DNA: TGTGCCAGCAGTCAACTCGACGCCGGCTGGGACATTCAGTACTTC. The variable domain in full, completed from reference TRBV3-1 and TRBJ2-4, reads DTAVSQTPKYLVTQMGNDKSIKCEQNLGHDTMYWYKQDSKKFLKIMFSYNNKELIINETVPNRFSPKSPDKAHLNLHINSLELGDSAVYFCASSQLDAGWDIQYFGAGTRLSVL.

Ten or more counts support this clonotype. The chain is built from TRBV5-5 and TRBJ2-1; the D gene could be TRBD1 or TRBD2 (6 bases each). V dropped 6 bases and J dropped 7 bases, with 20 bases sitting between them. The CDR3 has 15 residues. Germline V gives CDR1 SGHKS, CDR2 YYEKEE (reference sequence). The CDR3 DNA follows: TGTGCCAGCAATCGGGGGTGGGGGGCCTCAAATGAGCAGTTCTTC. This encodes CASNRGWGASNEQFF. Drawing the rest from reference TRBV5-5 and TRBJ2-1, the complete variable domain is DAGVTQSPTHLIKTRGQQVTLRCSPISGHKSVSWYQQVLGQGPQFIFQYYEKEERGRGNFPDRFSARQFPNYSSELNVNALLLGDSALYLCASNRGWGASNEQFFGPGTRLTVL.

Many counts were recorded for this clonotype. This rearrangement joins TRBV5-1 to TRBJ1-1, with D maybe TRBD1 (5 bases). CDR3 length: 13 amino acids. V lost 0 bases, J lost 9 bases, and 12 bases lay in between. The germline gives CDR1 SGHRS, CDR2 YFSETQ. CDR3 DNA: TGCGCCAGCAGCTTGGAGGGACGACGCCAAGCTTTCTTT. Its protein product is CASSLEGRRQAFF.

This clonotype has a count of ten or more. The chain employs TRBV3-1 and TRBJ2-7, with D uncertain. This CDR3 region has 13 residues. Germline V gene data show CDR1 as LGHDT and CDR2 as YNNKEL (reference sequence). Trimming removed 3 bases at V and 7 bases at J, with 13 bases between. CDR3 nucleotide sequence: TGTGCCAGCAGCCAGGACCCCTCAGGAGAGCAGTACTTC. Its translation: CASSQDPSGEQYF.

This clonotype was counted at least ten times. The chain combines TRBV11-2 with TRBJ1-2; D remains unclear. The CDR3 spans 13 residues. Germline loops: CDR1 SGHAT, CDR2 FQNNGV. V dropped 3 bases and J dropped 0 bases, with 5 bases sitting between them. The CDR3 protein is CASSFGTNYGYTF. The CDR3 region has the DNA TGTGCCAGCAGCTTCGGCACTAACTATGGCTACACCTTC.

The genes are TRBV2 and TRBJ2-3; 10 bases map to TRBD2. Germline loops: CDR1 SNHLY, CDR2 FYNNEI. The CDR3 is 15 residues long. V trimming: 5 bases; J trimming: 3 bases; junction bases outside the gene matches: 5. CDR3 nucleotide sequence: TGTGCCAGCAGTTCCGGGACTAGCGATACAGATACGCAGTATTTT. Residues: CASSSGTSDTDTQYF.

This clonotype was seen repeatedly, ten times or more. The chain joins TRBV12-3 or TRBV12-4 to TRBJ2-1; 8 bases are shared with TRBD2. V was pared by 4 bases and J by 9 bases, with 5 bases of the junction left unmatched. The CDR3 contains 13 residues. The CDR3 sequence is CASSYSGVREQFF. The CDR3 bases are TGTGCCAGCAGTTATAGCGGGGTGCGTGAGCAGTTCTTC.

This clonotype occurred many times. This rearrangement joins TRBV5-5 to TRBJ1-5, with 7 nucleotides matching TRBD1. The CDR3 is 16 amino acids. J gave up 5 bases and V 3 bases, and 11 bases lay outside the gene matches. Germline V gives CDR1 SGHKS, CDR2 YYEKEE (reference sequence). The CDR3 region is CASSSRGGQWDQPQHF. The CDR3, as DNA: TGTGCCAGCAGCTCCAGGGGGGGTCAGTGGGATCAGCCCCAGCATTTT.

A word on this clonotype: This sequence is one base from a far larger clone and is likely a read error. The V call is TRBV10-2, the J call TRBJ2-1, with 7 bases lining up with TRBD2. This CDR3 region has 14 residues. The germline CDR1 and CDR2 sequences are WSHSY and SAAADI. Trimming removed 6 bases from V and 10 bases from J; junction bases left unmatched: 12. Here the CDR3 reads CASRGAGYSYEQFF. The DNA of the CDR3 is TGCGCCAGCAGAGGAGCGGGGTACTCCTACGAGCAGTTCTTC.

The sample holds many counts of this clonotype. This chain links TRBV2 with TRBJ2-5; no definite D call. Trimming removed 1 base at V and 4 bases at J, with 16 bases between. CDR3 size: 16 residues. CDR1 and CDR2 from the germline V gene are SNHLY and FYNNEI. Written as DNA, the CDR3 is TGTGCCAGCAGTGAAGGGTTGAGCGTGACCAGAGAGACCCAGTACTTC. It codes for CASSEGLSVTRETQYF.

This clonotype was detected many times. The V and J genes are TRBV4-1 and TRBJ2-3; D may be TRBD2 (7 bases). Per the germline V gene, CDR1 is MGHRA and CDR2 is YSYEKL. Between the trimmed V and J ends, which lost 5 bases and 3 bases, there was a span of 15 bases. This CDR3 region has 15 residues. CDR3: CASSWGGGRTDTQYF. The CDR3 DNA reads as TGCGCCAGCAGCTGGGGCGGGGGCCGGACAGATACGCAGTATTTT.

This clonotype was counted at least ten times. The rearrangement uses TRBV12-3 or TRBV12-4 and TRBJ2-3; D is perhaps TRBD1 or TRBD2 (5 bases each). The ends were cut back, 3 bases at V and 4 bases at J, with 11 bases in the middle. The CDR3 runs 14 residues. For the CDR3, the DNA is TGTGCCAGCAGTTTGTACCTGGGGGCAGATACGCAGTATTTT. Translated, it gives CASSLYLGADTQYF.

The V gene is TRBV5-1, the J gene TRBJ2-3, with 8 bases that match TRBD2. In germline, CDR1 is SGHRS, CDR2 YFSETQ. The trim removed 4 bases at V and 1 base at J, leaving 5 bases unmatched. There are 15 residues in the CDR3. CDR3 amino acids: CASSTDGGGTDTQYF. The CDR3 bases are TGCGCCAGCAGCACCGACGGGGGGGGCACAGATACGCAGTATTTT. The full variable domain, completed using reference TRBV5-1 and TRBJ2-3, is KAGVTQTPRYLIKTRGQQVTLSCSPISGHRSVSWYQQTPGQGLQFLFEYFSETQRNKGNFPGRFSGRQFSNSRSEMNVSTLELGDSALYLCASSTDGGGTDTQYFGPGTRLTVL.

This clonotype was seen many times. The CDR3 nucleotides are TGCAGTGCTATAAGCGGGGGGGCCTCCCTGCAGTATTTT. As protein: CSAISGGASLQYF. The gene calls are TRBV20-1 and TRBJ2-3; 10 bases line up with TRBD2. V lost 4 bases, J lost 11 bases, and 9 bases stayed unmatched. This CDR3 is built from 13 residues. From germline, CDR1 is DFQATT and CDR2 SNEGSKA (reference sequence).